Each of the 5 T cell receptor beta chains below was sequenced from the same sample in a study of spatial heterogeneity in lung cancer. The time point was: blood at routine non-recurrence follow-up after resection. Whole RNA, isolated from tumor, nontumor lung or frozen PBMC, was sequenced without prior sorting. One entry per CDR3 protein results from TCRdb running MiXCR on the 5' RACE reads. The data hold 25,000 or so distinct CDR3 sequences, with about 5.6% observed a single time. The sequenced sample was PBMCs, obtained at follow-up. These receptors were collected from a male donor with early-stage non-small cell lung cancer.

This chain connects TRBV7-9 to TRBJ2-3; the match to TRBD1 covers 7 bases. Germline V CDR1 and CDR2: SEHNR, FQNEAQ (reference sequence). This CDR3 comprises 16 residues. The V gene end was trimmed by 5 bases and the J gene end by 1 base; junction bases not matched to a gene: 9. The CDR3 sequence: CASSLRQGWGTDTQYF. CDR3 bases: TGTGCCAGCAGCCTGAGACAGGGTTGGGGCACAGATACGCAGTATTTT.

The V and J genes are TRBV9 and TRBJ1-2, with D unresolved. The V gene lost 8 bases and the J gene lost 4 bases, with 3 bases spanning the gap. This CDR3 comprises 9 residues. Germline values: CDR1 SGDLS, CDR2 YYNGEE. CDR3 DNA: TGTGCCAGTCGCTATGGCTACACCTTC. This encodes CASRYGYTF.

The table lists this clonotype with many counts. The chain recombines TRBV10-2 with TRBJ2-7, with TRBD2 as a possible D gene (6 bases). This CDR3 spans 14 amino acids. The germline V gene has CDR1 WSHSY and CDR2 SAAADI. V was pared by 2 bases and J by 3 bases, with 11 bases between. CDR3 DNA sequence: TGCGCCAGCAGTGAGGGAGGGCTTCTCTACGAGCAGTACGTC. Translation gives CASSEGGLLYEQYV.

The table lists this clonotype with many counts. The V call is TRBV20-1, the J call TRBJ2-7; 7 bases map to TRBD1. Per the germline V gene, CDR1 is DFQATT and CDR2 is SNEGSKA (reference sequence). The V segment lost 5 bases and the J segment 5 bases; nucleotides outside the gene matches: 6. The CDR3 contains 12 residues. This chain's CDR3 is CSAENTGDEQYF. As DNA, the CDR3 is TGCAGTGCTGAAAATACAGGGGACGAGCAGTACTTC.

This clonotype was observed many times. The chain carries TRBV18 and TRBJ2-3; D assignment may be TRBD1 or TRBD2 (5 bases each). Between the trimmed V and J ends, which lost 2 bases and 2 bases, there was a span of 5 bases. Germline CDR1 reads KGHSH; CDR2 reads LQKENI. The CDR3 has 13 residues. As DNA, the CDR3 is TGTGCCAGCTCACCAGGGACCACAGATACGCAGTATTTT. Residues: CASSPGTTDTQYF.